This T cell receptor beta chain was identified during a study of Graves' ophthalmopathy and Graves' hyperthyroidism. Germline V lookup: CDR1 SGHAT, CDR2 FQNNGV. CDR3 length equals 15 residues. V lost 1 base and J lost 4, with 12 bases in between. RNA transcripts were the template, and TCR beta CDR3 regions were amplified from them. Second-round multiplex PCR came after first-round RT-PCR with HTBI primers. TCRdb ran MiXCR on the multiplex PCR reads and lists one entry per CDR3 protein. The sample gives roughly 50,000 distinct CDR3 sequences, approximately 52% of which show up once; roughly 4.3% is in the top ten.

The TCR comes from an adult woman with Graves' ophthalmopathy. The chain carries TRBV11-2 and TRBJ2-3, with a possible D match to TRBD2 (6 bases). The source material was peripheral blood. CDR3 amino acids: CASSLAGVKADTQYF. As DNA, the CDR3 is TGTGCCAGCAGCTTAGCGGGAGTGAAGGCAGATACGCAGTATTTT.